This T cell receptor beta chain is from a study of T cell responses to AZD1222 COVID-19 vaccine. The wider study: Pooling of second doses given at about 4 or about 12 weeks was done.

Of note for this clone: The antigen remains unidentified.

Broader study findings: The reported proportion of spike-specific TCRs targeting unmutated variant regions was nearly half.

The data were produced by immunoSEQ multiplex PCR, yet TCRdb's version contains in-frame clones alone and is incomplete. The data contain more than 100,000 clones, 85% to 90% of them singletons. The receptor comes from an adult in good health. The material was peripheral blood, obtained on day 0 of AZD1222 vaccination.

DNA for the CDR3: TGTGCCAGCAGCCTGCCGGGTCATAACACCGGGGAGCTGTTTTTT. It is translated as CASSLPGHNTGELFF. The chain recombines TRBV7-3 with TRBJ2-2; no definite D call. Deletions cut 5 bases from V and 2 bases from J, with 12 bases between. CDR3 length equals 15 residues. Germline V CDR1 and CDR2: SGHTA, FQGTGA. Drawing the rest from reference TRBV7-3 and TRBJ2-2, the complete variable domain is GAGVSQTPSNKVTEKGKYVELRCDPISGHTALYWYRQSLGQGPEFLIYFQGTGAADDSGLPNDRFFAVRPEGSVSTLKIQRTERGDSAVYLCASSLPGHNTGELFFGEGSRLTVL.